These T cell receptor beta chains were read from a single sample in a study of T cell responses to AZD1222 COVID-19 vaccine. Here immunoSEQ multiplex PCR was the method, and the copy in TCRdb shows in-frame clones only, minus some. The data hold some 170,000 clones, with around nine tenths observed a single time. Sample: peripheral blood, taken on day 0 of AZD1222 vaccination. These receptors were collected from an adult in good health. The CDR3 runs from the conserved cysteine through the conserved F or W. The D gene is left open where the match is weak. Size is stated for part of the rows, as once, few or many counts, or as a class when the clone is expanded.

j_call | cdr3_length | v_call | d_call | clone_size | cdr3_nt | cdr3_aa
TRBJ2-7 | 15 | TRBV5-1 | - | - | TGCGCCAGCAAAAAGGGCCCACAAGACACCTACGAGCAGTACTTC | CASKKGPQDTYEQYF
TRBJ2-3 | 15 | TRBV5-1 | TRBD2 | - | TGCGCCAGCAGCTTACGGGGGGGCGGGACAGATACGCAGTATTTT | CASSLRGGGTDTQYF
TRBJ1-6 | 14 | TRBV28 | TRBD1 | - | TGTGCCAGCAGCAGGGGGGGATATAATTCACCCCTCCACTTT | CASSRGGYNSPLHF
TRBJ1-4 | 13 | TRBV10-3 | TRBD1 | - | TGTGCCATAGCAGGGGGGGCATCGGAAAAACTGTTTTTT | CAIAGGASEKLFF
TRBJ1-6 | 14 | TRBV6-5 | - | - | TGTGCCAGCGAATTGCCGAAGGAAAATTCACCCCTCCACTTT | CASELPKENSPLHF
TRBJ1-5 | 14 | TRBV18 | TRBD1 | once | TGTGCCAGCTCTCGCTCAGGGGGCAGTCAGCCCCAGCATTTT | CASSRSGGSQPQHF
TRBJ2-2 | 15 | TRBV28 | - | few | TGTGCCACCCGGCCCGCTAGGGCGAACACCGGGGAGCTGTTTTTT | CATRPARANTGELFF
TRBJ2-6 | 16 | TRBV7-2 | - | - | TGTGCCAGCAGCTCGAAAGACAGCTCTGGGGCCAACGTCCTGACTTTC | CASSSKDSSGANVLTF
TRBJ1-5 | 15 | TRBV19 | - | - | TGTGCCAGTAGTATCGGACGGGCTAGCAATCAGCCCCAGCATTTT | CASSIGRASNQPQHF
TRBJ1-4 | 14 | TRBV27 | - | - | TGTGCCAGCAGTTTACGGGAGGCTAATGAAAAACTGTTTTTT | CASSLREANEKLFF
TRBJ2-1 | 17 | TRBV7-3 | TRBD1 | - | TGTGCCAGCAGCCCGCGACAGGGGCCATTTCAGGACAATGAGCAGTTCTTC | CASSPRQGPFQDNEQFF
TRBJ1-2 | 12 | TRBV6-5 | - | few | TGTGCCAGCAGTACCCTCCGAGTTGGCTACACCTTC | CASSTLRVGYTF
TRBJ1-1 | 14 | TRBV6-5 | - | - | TGTGCCAGCAGTCTAAGACGGACGAACACTGAAGCTTTCTTT | CASSLRRTNTEAFF
TRBJ2-1 | 15 | TRBV29-1 | TRBD2 | once | TGCAGCGTCGGGGCGAAGCGGGAGAGAAACAATGAGCAGTTCTTC | CSVGAKRERNNEQFF
TRBJ2-2 | 17 | TRBV9 | TRBD1 | - | TGTGCCAGCAGCGTGACAGGGGCCGGCCCAGCCACCGGGGAGCTGTTTTTT | CASSVTGAGPATGELFF
TRBJ2-1 | 13 | TRBV30 | - | - | TGTGCCTGGAGTGTGGGCAGGGCTACTGAGCAGTTCTTC | CAWSVGRATEQFF
TRBJ2-7 | 14 | TRBV18 | TRBD2 | - | TGTGCCAGCTCCGAGGGACTAGCGGCCTACGAGCAGTACTTC | CASSEGLAAYEQYF
TRBJ2-1 | 15 | TRBV7-9 | TRBD2 | - | TGTGCCAGCAGCTCTAGCGGGAGGAGATACAATGAGCAGTTCTTC | CASSSSGRRYNEQFF
TRBJ2-3 | 13 | TRBV11-3 | - | - | TGTGCCAGCAGCTTAGACGGCACAGATACGCAGTATTTT | CASSLDGTDTQYF
TRBJ2-6 | 14 | TRBV30 | - | - | TGTGCCTGGAGGTATCAGGCTGGGGCCAACGTCCTGACTTTC | CAWRYQAGANVLTF
TRBJ1-2 | 18 | TRBV7-9 | - | - | TGTGCCAGCAGCTTAGCGGGTTCTGCGGTAGGGCCAGGTGGTGGCTACACCTTC | CASSLAGSAVGPGGGYTF
TRBJ2-7 | 15 | TRBV28 | TRBD1 | few | TGTGCCAGCAGTTTATCCCGGACAGGGGACTTCGAGCAGTACTTC | CASSLSRTGDFEQYF
TRBJ1-4 | 14 | TRBV14 | TRBD1 | once | TGTGCCAGCAGCCAGACCGGACAGGGTTTGGAACTGTTTTTT | CASSQTGQGLELFF
TRBJ1-3 | 12 | TRBV6-6 | - | - | TGTGCCAGCAGTCGCCTCGGAAACACCATATATTTT | CASSRLGNTIYF